This T cell receptor beta chain derives from a study of blood T cell repertoires in COVID-19. Study-level information: T cells, B-cell-depleted T cells, or PBMCs supplied cDNA or gDNA.

V gave up 2 bases and J gave up 9 bases; unmatched junction bases: 6. Germline V lookup: CDR1 SGHRS, CDR2 YFSETQ. The CDR3 loop spans 14 amino acids. Profiling relied on immunoSEQ multiplex PCR, and the TCRdb table lists in-frame clones only, not all of them. The table lists roughly 15,000 clones, more than 80% of them singletons. The chain couples TRBV5-1 to TRBJ2-1; 9 bases are a match to TRBD2. The sample comprised peripheral blood. The sequence derives from a human donor in a cohort sampled during active COVID-19. The CDR3, as DNA: TGCGCCAGCAGCTTTGAGGGACTAGCCTCTGAGCAGTTCTTC. Translation gives CASSFEGLASEQFF. The complete variable domain, with remaining parts taken from reference TRBV5-1 and TRBJ2-1, reads KAGVTQTPRYLIKTRGQQVTLSCSPISGHRSVSWYQQTPGQGLQFLFEYFSETQRNKGNFPGRFSGRQFSNSRSEMNVSTLELGDSALYLCASSFEGLASEQFFGPGTRLTVL.